The present T cell receptor (beta chain) was sequenced within a study of cytomegalovirus exposure and HLA in healthy donors. Study-wide results and caveats: The listing of roughly 160 TCR beta chains classed them as cytomegalovirus-associated. Reported performance of the classifier showed diagnosis of cytomegalovirus status with high specificity and sensitivity.

Among the 120 subjects of the validation cohort, separate from the approximately 700-subject first cohort, were the donors. Repertoires were generated with immunoSEQ multiplex PCR, while TCRdb's copy carries only in-frame clones and drops some. The sample consists of 220,000 or so clones, less than 85% of them appearing once. CDR1 and CDR2 from the germline V gene are SQVTM and ANQGSEA. The germline V and J ends were trimmed by 5 bases and 1 base, with 9 bases remaining between them. This CDR3 contains 13 residues. On this clone: The target antigen is unknown.

The TCR was taken from a woman aged 18-29 years in good health and CMV-seronegative. Material for sequencing was PBMCs. J is TRBJ1-5 and V is TRBV29-1; D uncertain. CDR3 protein: CSVQAASNQPQHF. As DNA, the CDR3 is TGCAGCGTTCAGGCGGCGAGCAATCAGCCCCAGCATTTT.